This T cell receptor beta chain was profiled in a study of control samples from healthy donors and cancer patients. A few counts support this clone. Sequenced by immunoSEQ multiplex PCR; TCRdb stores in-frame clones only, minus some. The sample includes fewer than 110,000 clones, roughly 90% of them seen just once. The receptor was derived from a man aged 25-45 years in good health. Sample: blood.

As DNA, the CDR3 is TGTGCCAGCAGCAATAGGCAGGGGGAGCAGTACGTC. Amino acids: CASSNRQGEQYV. V is TRBV21-1 and J is TRBJ2-7; no check of the table's D call, TRBD1, against the DNA was made. TRBV21-1 is a pseudogene segment. CDR3 size: 12 residues.